The subject of this entry is one T cell receptor (beta chain). Antigen: not known. These data come from a study of shared clonotypes between healthy human individuals. Turning to the study itself: Donors had three CD4 naive, three CD4 memory, two CD8 naive and one CD8 memory plate apiece. Study results and limitations: Some naive CD4 clonotypes, around 4.7%, turned up in common across several donors.

TCRdb's table, derived via immunoSEQ multiplex PCR, lists solely in-frame clones and lacks some. There are some 550,000 clones in the sample; about 96% occur only once, and approximately 0.057% lies in the top ten. Sequencing was performed on naive CD4+ T cells sorted from blood. As for subset: CD45RA+ positively selected. This receptor was taken from a woman aged 30 to 39 in good health.

In nucleotides, the CDR3 is TGTGCCAGCAGCGTCACTCGGGAAGCTAACTATGGCTACACCTTC. Protein: CASSVTREANYGYTF. The rearrangement links TRBV7-2 to TRBJ1-2; D is unclear. Trimming left V 5 bases short and J 0 bases short, with 13 bases between. Germline loops: CDR1 SGHTA, CDR2 FQGNSA. The CDR3 is 15 amino acids.